Listed below are T cell receptor beta chains from one sample, sequenced in a study of blood T cell repertoires in COVID-19. Some clones are missing from TCRdb's copy, which holds only in-frame ones; the method was immunoSEQ multiplex PCR. In the table there are about 100,000 clones, approximately 93% of which are singletons. Material for sequencing was peripheral blood. Source of these receptors: a man between 50 and 59 years old with active COVID-19. CDR3s include the opening cysteine and the closing phenylalanine or tryptophan. D genes are given only for firm matches. Rows may omit the clone size; those that give it use once, few, many or a size class.

J gene: TRBJ1-6; clone size: NA; D gene: NA; V gene: TRBV27; CDR3 DNA: TGTGCCAGCAGTTTAGGAGGGGCCCACAATTCACCCCTCCACTTT; CDR3 protein: CASSLGGAHNSPLHF
J gene: TRBJ1-1; clone size: NA; D gene: NA; V gene: TRBV18; CDR3 DNA: TGTGCCAGCTCACCGGGCGCCCCGGACACTGAAGCTTTCTTT; CDR3 protein: CASSPGAPDTEAFF
J gene: TRBJ2-7; clone size: NA; D gene: TRBD2; V gene: TRBV7-2; CDR3 DNA: TGTGCCAGCAGCGCCAGCGGGGGGAGCTCCTACGAGCAGTACTTC; CDR3 protein: CASSASGGSSYEQYF
J gene: TRBJ2-5; clone size: NA; D gene: TRBD1; V gene: TRBV5-5; CDR3 DNA: TGTGCCAGCAGCTTTACAGGGGAAGAGACCCAGTACTTC; CDR3 protein: CASSFTGEETQYF
J gene: TRBJ1-2; clone size: NA; D gene: TRBD1; V gene: TRBV14; CDR3 DNA: TGTGCCAGCAGCCCCAGGGGGCGACAGTCCTATGGCTACACCTTC; CDR3 protein: CASSPRGRQSYGYTF
J gene: TRBJ2-1; clone size: NA; D gene: TRBD2; V gene: TRBV4-1; CDR3 DNA: TGCGCCAGCAGCCCGGGGACTAGCGGGCCTCGTGAGCAGTTCTTC; CDR3 protein: CASSPGTSGPREQFF
J gene: TRBJ2-1; clone size: NA; D gene: NA; V gene: TRBV5-6; CDR3 DNA: TGTGCCAGCAGCTTGCCGGGAAGACAGGACAATGAGCAGTTCTTC; CDR3 protein: CASSLPGRQDNEQFF
J gene: TRBJ1-2; clone size: NA; D gene: NA; V gene: TRBV7-2; CDR3 DNA: TGTGCCAGCAGCTCTAGTGGGGCCTATGGCTACACCTTC; CDR3 protein: CASSSSGAYGYTF
J gene: TRBJ2-1; clone size: few; D gene: NA; V gene: TRBV29-1; CDR3 DNA: TGCAGCGTTGAAGATGGCCTACAGGGCTACAATGAGCAGTTCTTC; CDR3 protein: CSVEDGLQGYNEQFF
J gene: TRBJ1-5; clone size: NA; D gene: NA; V gene: TRBV5-6; CDR3 DNA: TGTGCCAGCAGCTTGGCGTCAGGTCAGCCCCAGCATTTT; CDR3 protein: CASSLASGQPQHF
J gene: TRBJ2-6; clone size: few; D gene: TRBD2; V gene: TRBV4-2; CDR3 DNA: TGTGCCAGCAGCCAAGTTGCGGGGGCTGGGGCCAACGTCCTGACTTTC; CDR3 protein: CASSQVAGAGANVLTF
J gene: TRBJ1-2; clone size: NA; D gene: TRBD1; V gene: TRBV29-1; CDR3 DNA: TGCAGCGTTACTGGGACAGGGGTGAATGGCTACACCTTC; CDR3 protein: CSVTGTGVNGYTF
J gene: TRBJ2-3; clone size: NA; D gene: TRBD1; V gene: TRBV11-2; CDR3 DNA: TGTGCCAGCAGCTGGGACAGGGGGCTTGTCGATACGCAGTATTTT; CDR3 protein: CASSWDRGLVDTQYF
J gene: TRBJ1-3; clone size: NA; D gene: NA; V gene: TRBV5-6; CDR3 DNA: TGTGCCAGCAGCTTGATCGACTTCTCTGGAAACACCATATATTTT; CDR3 protein: CASSLIDFSGNTIYF
J gene: TRBJ1-2; clone size: NA; D gene: TRBD1; V gene: TRBV6-2/TRBV6-3; CDR3 DNA: TGTGCCAGCAGCCGCGACAGGGGGCCGGGAGGCTACACCTTC; CDR3 protein: CASSRDRGPGGYTF
J gene: TRBJ1-1; clone size: NA; D gene: NA; V gene: TRBV6-2/TRBV6-3; CDR3 DNA: TGTGCCAGCAGTTCCGTGAACACTGAAGCTTTCTTT; CDR3 protein: CASSSVNTEAFF
J gene: TRBJ1-1; clone size: NA; D gene: NA; V gene: TRBV5-4; CDR3 DNA: TGTGCCAGCAGCCCGGGCGGGCGGGGGTGGAACACTGAAGCTTTCTTT; CDR3 protein: CASSPGGRGWNTEAFF
J gene: TRBJ2-2; clone size: few; D gene: NA; V gene: TRBV5-1; CDR3 DNA: TGCGCCAGCAGCCTAGAGGGGGACACCGGGGAGCTGTTTTTT; CDR3 protein: CASSLEGDTGELFF
J gene: TRBJ2-3; clone size: NA; D gene: TRBD2; V gene: TRBV9; CDR3 DNA: TGTGCCAGCAGCGTAGAGACTAGCGGGAAGGGTGCAGATACGCAGTATTTT; CDR3 protein: CASSVETSGKGADTQYF
J gene: TRBJ2-3; clone size: NA; D gene: NA; V gene: TRBV19; CDR3 DNA: TGTGCCAGTAGATCGACAGCATTCACTAGCACAGATACGCAGTATTTT; CDR3 protein: CASRSTAFTSTDTQYF